This TCR beta chain originates from a study of Tregs in tolerant kidney transplant recipients. Related graft donors supplied nonmyeloablative bone marrow transplants, and mixed chimerism was transient. Here immunoSEQ multiplex PCR was the method, and the copy in TCRdb shows in-frame clones only, minus some. The table lists roughly 50,000 clones, about 92% of them singletons, with less than 20% in the top ten. In the case of this clone: Its antigen remains unidentified.

Overall study results and limits: Activated donor B cell expansion appeared to reveal the most relevant donor-specific TCRbeta repertoire. The small number of patients limits these findings pending further validation. In tolerant patients, donor-specific Tregs outgrew total Tregs, suggesting antigen-driven expansion. No direct test of biological reproducibility was done here.

The source of this sequence is a human patient who received a combined kidney and bone marrow transplant. Some T cells may be supplied by the graft donor. The sample here was CD8+ T cells from blood (PBMCs), taken 12 months after the transplant.

CDR3 protein: CASSLGSGGDQPQHF. Here the CDR3 DNA reads TGTGCCAGCAGCTTAGGATCGGGGGGGGATCAGCCCCAGCATTTT. The chain links TRBV7-6 to TRBJ1-5, with a possible D match to TRBD1 (5 bases). This CDR3 region has 15 residues. V was trimmed by 1 base and J by 5 bases, leaving 12 bases between them. CDR1 and CDR2 (germline): SGHVS, FNYEAQ. The variable domain in full, with the rest retrieved from reference TRBV7-6 and TRBJ1-5, is GAGVSQSPRYKVTKRGQDVALRCDPISGHVSLYWYRQALGQGPEFLTYFNYEAQQDKSGLPNDRFSAERPEGSISTLTIQRTEQRDSAMYRCASSLGSGGDQPQHFGDGTRLSIL.